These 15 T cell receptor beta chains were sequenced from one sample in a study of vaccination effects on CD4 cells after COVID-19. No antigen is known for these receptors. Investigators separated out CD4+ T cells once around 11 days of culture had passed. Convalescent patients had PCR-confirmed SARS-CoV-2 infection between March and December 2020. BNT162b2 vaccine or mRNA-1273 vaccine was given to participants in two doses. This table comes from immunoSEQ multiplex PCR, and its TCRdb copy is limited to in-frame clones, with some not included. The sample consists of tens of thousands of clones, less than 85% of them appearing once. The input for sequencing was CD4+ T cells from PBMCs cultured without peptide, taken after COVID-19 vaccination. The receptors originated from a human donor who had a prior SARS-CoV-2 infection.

The CDR3 sequence is CASSLFGTVGDSGNQPQHF. CDR3 DNA: TGTGCCAGCAGTTTATTCGGGACAGTGGGGGACTCTGGCAATCAGCCCCAGCATTTT. The chain links TRBV27 to TRBJ1-5; TRBD1 agrees at 7 bases. The trim removed 1 base at V and 2 bases at J, leaving 14 bases unmatched. This CDR3 comprises 19 residues. The germline gives CDR1 MNHEY, CDR2 SMNVEV (reference sequence).

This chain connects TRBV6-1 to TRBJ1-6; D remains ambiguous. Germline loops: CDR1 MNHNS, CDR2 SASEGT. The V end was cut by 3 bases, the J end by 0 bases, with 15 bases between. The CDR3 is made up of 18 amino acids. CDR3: CASSEGLVRSSYNSPLHF. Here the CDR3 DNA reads TGTGCCAGCAGTGAGGGTTTGGTGAGGAGCTCCTATAATTCACCCCTCCACTTT.

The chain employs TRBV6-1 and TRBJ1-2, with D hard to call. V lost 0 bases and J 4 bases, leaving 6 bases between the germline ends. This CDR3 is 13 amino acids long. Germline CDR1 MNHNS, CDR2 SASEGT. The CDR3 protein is CASSEAPLYGYTF. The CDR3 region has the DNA TGTGCCAGCAGTGAAGCACCGCTCTATGGCTACACCTTC.

CDR3 protein: CATGTGGLGELFF. The CDR3 region has the DNA TGTGCCACCGGGACAGGGGGCCTCGGGGAGCTGTTTTTT. The chain employs TRBV6-4 and TRBJ2-2; TRBD1 aligns across 12 bases. V was clipped by 10 bases and J by 7 bases; unmatched bases: 4. CDR1 is MRHNA, CDR2 SNTAGT, per germline. The CDR3 contains 13 residues.

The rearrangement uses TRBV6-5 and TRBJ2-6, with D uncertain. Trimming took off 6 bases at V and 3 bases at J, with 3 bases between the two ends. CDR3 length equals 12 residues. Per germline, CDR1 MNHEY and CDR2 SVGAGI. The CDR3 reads CASRGGANVLTF. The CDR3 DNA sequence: TGTGCCAGCAGAGGTGGGGCCAACGTCCTGACTTTC.

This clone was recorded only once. CDR3 loop: CASSKGARNYGYTF. The CDR3 nucleotides are TGCGCCAGCAGCAAGGGGGCCAGGAACTATGGCTACACCTTC. This sequence joins TRBV5-1 and TRBJ1-2; 7 bases map to TRBD1. Germline CDR1 reads SGHRS; CDR2 reads YFSETQ. With 4 bases clipped from V and 2 bases from J, the junction kept 5 bases outside the gene matches. CDR3 length: 14 amino acids.

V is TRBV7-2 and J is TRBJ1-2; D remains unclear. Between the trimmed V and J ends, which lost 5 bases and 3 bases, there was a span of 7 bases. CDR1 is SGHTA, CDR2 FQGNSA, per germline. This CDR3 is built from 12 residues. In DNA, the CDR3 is TGTGCCAGCAGCCCTCGGGACTATGGCTACACCTTC. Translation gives CASSPRDYGYTF.

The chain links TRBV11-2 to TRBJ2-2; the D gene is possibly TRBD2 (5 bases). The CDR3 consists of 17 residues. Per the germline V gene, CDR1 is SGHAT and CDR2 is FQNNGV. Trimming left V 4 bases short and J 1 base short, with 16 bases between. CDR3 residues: CASSSGLGVMNTGELFF. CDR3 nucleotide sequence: TGTGCCAGCAGCTCCGGTCTCGGGGTAATGAACACCGGGGAGCTGTTTTTT. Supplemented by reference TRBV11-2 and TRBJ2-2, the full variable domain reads EAGVAQSPRYKIIEKRQSVAFWCNPISGHATLYWYQQILGQGPKLLIQFQNNGVVDDSQLPKDRFSAERLKGVDSTLKIQPAKLEDSAVYLCASSSGLGVMNTGELFFGEGSRLTVL.

CDR3 protein: CASGGTGAAEQYF. DNA of the CDR3: TGTGCCAGCGGAGGGACAGGGGCGGCCGAGCAGTACTTC. The chain recombines TRBV2 with TRBJ2-7, with TRBD1 matching over 10 bases. Germline CDR1 SNHLY, CDR2 FYNNEI. V dropped 8 bases and J dropped 6; count of bases not matched to a gene: 7. There are 13 residues in the CDR3.

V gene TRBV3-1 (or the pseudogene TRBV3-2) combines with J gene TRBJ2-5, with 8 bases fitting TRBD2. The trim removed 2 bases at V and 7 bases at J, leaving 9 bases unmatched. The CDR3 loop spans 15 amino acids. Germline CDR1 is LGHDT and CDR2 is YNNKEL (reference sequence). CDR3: CASSQPGGDRGTQYF. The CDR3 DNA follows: TGTGCCAGCAGCCAACCGGGGGGGGACCGGGGGACCCAGTACTTC.

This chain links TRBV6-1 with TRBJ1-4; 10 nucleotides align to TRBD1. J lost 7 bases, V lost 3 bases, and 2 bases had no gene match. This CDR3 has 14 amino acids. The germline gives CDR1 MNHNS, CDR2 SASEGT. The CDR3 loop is CASSDRDRGEKLFF. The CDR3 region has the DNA TGTGCCAGCAGTGACCGGGACAGGGGTGAAAAACTGTTTTTT.

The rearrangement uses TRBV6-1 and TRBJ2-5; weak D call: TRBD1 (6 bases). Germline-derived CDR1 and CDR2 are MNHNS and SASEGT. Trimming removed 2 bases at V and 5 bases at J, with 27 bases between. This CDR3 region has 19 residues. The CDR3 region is CASSERLLARGVQGETQYF. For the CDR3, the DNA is TGTGCCAGCAGTGAACGCTTGTTGGCCAGGGGAGTCCAGGGTGAGACCCAGTACTTC.

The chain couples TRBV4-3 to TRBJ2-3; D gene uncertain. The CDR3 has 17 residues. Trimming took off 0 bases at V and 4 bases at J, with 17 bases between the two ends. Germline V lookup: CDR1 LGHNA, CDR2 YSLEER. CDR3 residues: CASSQDLGVLRADTQYF. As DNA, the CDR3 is TGCGCCAGCAGCCAAGATTTGGGCGTCCTTAGGGCAGATACGCAGTATTTT.

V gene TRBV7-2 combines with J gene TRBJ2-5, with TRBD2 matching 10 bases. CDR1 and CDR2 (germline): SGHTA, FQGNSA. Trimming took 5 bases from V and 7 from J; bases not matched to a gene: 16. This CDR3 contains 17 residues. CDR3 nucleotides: TGTGCCAGCAGCCCGTCTCGGGTAGCGGGGGGAGCAGGGACCCAGTACTTC. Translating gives CASSPSRVAGGAGTQYF. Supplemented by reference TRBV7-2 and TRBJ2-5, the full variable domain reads GAGVSQSPSNKVTEKGKDVELRCDPISGHTALYWYRQSLGQGLEFLIYFQGNSAPDKSGLPSDRFSAERTGGSVSTLTIQRTQQEDSAVYLCASSPSRVAGGAGTQYFGPGTRLLVL.

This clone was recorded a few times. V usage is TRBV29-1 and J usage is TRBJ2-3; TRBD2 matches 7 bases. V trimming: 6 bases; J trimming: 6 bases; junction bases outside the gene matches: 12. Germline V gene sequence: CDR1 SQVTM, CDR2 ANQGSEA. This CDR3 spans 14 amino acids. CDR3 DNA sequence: TGCAGCGTCCGAACAGCGGGACTTATGGATACGCAGTATTTT. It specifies CSVRTAGLMDTQYF.